This T cell receptor (beta chain) was sequenced for a study of T cell clones after liver transplantation (dated by TCRdb to the late 2010s). General notes on the study: Samples were obtained from ITN030ST, a randomized trial in which withdrawal of immunosuppression was attempted within 2 years of liver transplantation. Tolerance was defined as complete immunosuppression withdrawal for at least one year with no rise in liver enzymes beyond twice the upper limit of normal. Third party-reactive TCRbeta sequences from pre-transplant MLRs were also identified as an antigen-independent comparator for donor-reactive sequences. Three of the eight recipients were HCV-positive; the others were transplanted for non-autoimmune, non-viral indications. Blood samples were taken pre-transplant, pre-randomization before withdrawal, and post-randomization after full withdrawal or failed withdrawal. Subjects received no induction therapy and standard immunosuppression until randomization at 12-24 months post-transplant. After a pre-transplant mixed lymphocyte reaction, TCRbeta sequencing was used to pinpoint donor-reactive T cell clones, which were subsequently tracked in post-transplant blood. A cohort of 8 liver transplant recipients was studied, of whom 3 were classified as tolerant and 5 as non-tolerant. The paper's findings and limits, for the study overall: Because no allograft tissue specimens were available, donor-reactive T cells may have migrated into the graft instead of being deleted. In two subjects, low numbers of available donor cells limited the measurable donor-reactive repertoire. Because of small, heterogeneous patient numbers and non-standardized post-transplant time points, the conclusions were only preliminary. When repertoire turnover was accounted for, significantly reduced detection of donor-reactive sequences was found in 7 of 8 subjects for CD4 and in 8 of 8 subjects for CD8. In most of the 8 subjects, circulating donor-reactive CD4 TCRbeta sequences decreased significantly after transplant, regardless of tolerance or HCV status. Donor-reactive sequences decreased more than third party-reactive sequences, which suggests partial antigen-specific deletion that was not related to withdrawal success.

Unstimulated PBMCs, after thawing, were stained for CD3, CD4 and CD8 and then FACS-sorted into CD3+CD4+ and CD3+CD8+ populations. All 8 studied subjects were randomized to withdrawal of immunosuppression. The Qiagen DNeasy Blood and Tissue Kit was used to isolate genomic DNA. According to the germline V gene, CDR1 reads KGHSH and CDR2 reads LQKENI. The cysteine opens and the phenylalanine closes a CDR3 of 18 amino acids. The CDR3 DNA has 54 bases and is translated from base 1. Between the V and J ends, shortened by 1 base and 0 bases respectively, the junction contains 13 bases. Turning to this clone: It has no known antigen specificity. Per-nucleotide qualities are absent, and no much larger clonotype sits a single base away.

Frozen genomic DNA underwent high-throughput TCRbeta CDR3 sequencing by immunoSEQ, including PCR amplification, mapping, bias correction and internal controls. As for the original processing: Only productive rearrangements were retained, and each unique TCRbeta sequence was defined by its CDR3 nucleotide sequence together with its V and J gene. For a sequence to be called donor-reactive, it needed a frequency of at least 0.01% and at least 5-fold expansion in CFSE-low cells compared with unstimulated pre-transplant cells. Per-subject minimum frequency thresholds, based on the lowest-template unstimulated sample, ensured at least 90% detection power. Jensen-Shannon divergence between the top 1000 TCRbeta sequences post-transplant and pre-transplant was used to measure repertoire turnover. Two-sided Fisher's exact tests were used to test for changes in the detection of donor-reactive sequences. The source is immuneACCESS, and TCRdb retained only in-frame sequences with V and J called. Part of the clones is not carried over; for the studies checked, unresolved V genes explain less than half of this, and the remainder is unexplained. V, J and clone size derive from that table, while D and trimming were established from the DNA sequence. In this sample the table shows tens of thousands of clones, over 70% of which occur a single time. The top ten constitute approximately 0.8% of the sample.

The sequencing used CD4+ T cells from blood, collected 12 months after liver transplant. This receptor was obtained from a human patient who received a liver transplant. Donor T cells from the graft may be present among the T cells after a transplant. The rearranged segments are TRBV18 and TRBJ2-6, with a weak D call of TRBD2 (6 bases match). CDR3 sequence: CASSPQGTANSGANVLTF. The nucleotides are TGTGCCAGCTCACCACAAGGGACTGCCAACTCTGGGGCCAACGTCCTGACTTTC.